The 22 T cell receptor beta chains presented below share a single source sample, sequenced in a study of T cell repertoires in cytomegalovirus infection. TCRdb recomputed calls from the reads with MiXCR, one row per CDR3 protein. Counted here are around 300,000 distinct CDR3 sequences, over 7.5% occurring once; the ten biggest clones make up about 4.5%. The sample taken for sequencing was PBMCs. All receptors come from a human donor in good health (CMV status not recorded). Some clones in this sample may be carry-over from other donors' samples.

This clonotype was detected many times. This CDR3 reads CASSPRAGRDNEQFF. CDR3 in DNA: TGTGCCAGCAGCCCCAGGGCGGGACGGGACAATGAGCAGTTCTTC. The rearrangement links TRBV11-1 to TRBJ2-1; possibly TRBD2 for D (6 bases). The CDR3 has 15 residues. Germline V lookup: CDR1 SGHAT, CDR2 FQDESV (reference sequence). V dropped 5 bases and J dropped 5 bases, with 16 bases sitting between them.

This clonotype was recorded at least ten times. CDR3 amino acids: CASSSARGRDYGYTF. The CDR3 DNA reads as TGTGCCAGCAGCTCCGCCAGGGGGCGAGACTATGGCTACACCTTC. The chain combines TRBV7-9 with TRBJ1-2, with 8 positions matching TRBD1. The germline CDR1 and CDR2 sequences are SEHNR and FQNEAQ (reference sequence). The CDR3 length is 15 residues. Trimming cost V 4 bases and J 3 bases; bases outside gene matches: 7. The entire variable domain, with the rest obtained from reference TRBV7-9 and TRBJ1-2, is as follows: DTGVSQNPRHKITKRGQNVTFRCDPISEHNRLYWYRQTLGQGPEFLTYFQNEAQLEKSRLLSDRFSAERPKGSFSTLEIQRTEQGDSAMYLCASSSARGRDYGYTFGSGTRLTVV.

A remark on this clonotype: This CDR3 fails to terminate in the conserved phenylalanine or tryptophan, so it likely reflects a read error. The V call is TRBV4-2, the J call TRBJ2-1; D perhaps matches TRBD2 (6 bases). The CDR3 consists of 12 residues. CDR1 and CDR2 (germline): LGHNA, YNFKEQ. The CDR3 sequence: CASSQGGNEQFS. For the CDR3, the DNA is TGTGCCAGCAGTCAAGGAGGGAATGAGCAGTTCTCC.

The J gene is TRBJ1-6, the V gene TRBV7-2, with unresolved D. In germline, CDR1 is SGHTA, CDR2 FQGNSA. CDR3 length: 13 amino acids. Trimming stripped 5 bases from V and 2 bases from J, with 4 bases between. CDR3 sequence reads: CASSAAYNSPLHF. In DNA form, the CDR3 reads TGTGCCAGCAGCGCCGCCTATAATTCACCCCTCCACTTT.

This clonotype was counted ten times or more. J is TRBJ1-6 and V is TRBV7-2, with D possibly TRBD1 on 6 matching bases. The CDR3 runs to 16 residues. CDR1 and CDR2 (germline): SGHTA, FQGNSA. The germline V and J ends were trimmed by 3 bases and 8 bases, with 17 bases remaining between them. This CDR3 is CASSFGGQGLDSPLHF. The CDR3 DNA reads as TGTGCCAGCAGCTTTGGGGGGCAGGGGCTGGATTCACCCCTCCACTTT.

This sequence joins TRBV28 and TRBJ1-1, with a weak D call TRBD1 (5 bases). The CDR3 sequence is 15 residues long. Germline loops: CDR1 MDHEN, CDR2 SYDVKM. Trimming pared 2 bases from V and 1 base from J, leaving 11 bases between. The CDR3 here is CASSLRDPQNTEAFF. The CDR3 region has the DNA TGTGCCAGCAGTTTAAGGGACCCACAGAACACTGAAGCTTTCTTT.

Many counts were recorded for this clonotype. V usage is TRBV7-2 and J usage is TRBJ2-3, with 15 bases identical to TRBD2. CDR1 and CDR2 from the germline V gene are SGHTA and FQGNSA. The CDR3 consists of 17 residues. The V segment lost 5 bases and the J segment 5 bases; nucleotides outside the gene matches: 8. The CDR3 region has the DNA TGTGCCAGCAGCCCCCAGGGACTAGCGGGGGGCGGAGATACGCAGTATTTT. It specifies CASSPQGLAGGGDTQYF.

This clonotype was detected a few times. The CDR3, as DNA: TGTGCCAGCAGGGACCACGGGGGGAGCTCCTACAATGAGCAGTTCTTC. Translating gives CASRDHGGSSYNEQFF. V gene TRBV6-2 or TRBV6-3 combines with J gene TRBJ2-1, with 7 bases fitting TRBD2. The CDR3 covers 16 residues. V gave up 6 bases and J gave up 0 bases; unmatched junction bases: 8. CDR1 and CDR2 from the germline V gene are MNHEY and SVGEGT.

This clonotype was counted many times. The V and J genes are TRBV7-2 and TRBJ2-5, with 11 bases aligning to TRBD2. The CDR3 covers 18 residues. Germline trimming cut 5 bases from V and 4 bases from J; bases unmatched to any gene: 15. In germline, CDR1 is SGHTA, CDR2 FQGNSA. CDR3 coding DNA: TGTGCCAGCAGCCCCGAGCGCCTAGCGGGGGGCGGGGTAGAGACCCAGTACTTC. Translated, it gives CASSPERLAGGGVETQYF.

This clonotype was seen many times. The chain recombines TRBV7-2 with TRBJ2-1; D gene ambiguous. Germline V gene data show CDR1 as SGHTA and CDR2 as FQGNSA. V lost 0 bases, J lost 0 bases, and 15 bases lay in between. The CDR3 extends over 18 amino acids. CDR3 loop: CASSLALVSSSSYNEQFF. The DNA of the CDR3 is TGTGCCAGCAGCTTAGCGCTAGTTAGTTCAAGCTCCTACAATGAGCAGTTCTTC.

This clonotype occurred a few times. V and J are TRBV4-2 and TRBJ2-1, with TRBD1 matching 10 bases. The CDR3 sequence is 16 residues long. V gave up 1 base and J gave up 6 bases; unmatched junction bases: 6. Germline lookup yields CDR1 LGHNA and CDR2 YNFKEQ. CDR3 nucleotides: TGTGCCAGCAGCCAAGTAGTCGGACAGGGGGGCAATGAGCAGTTCTTC. Its protein product is CASSQVVGQGGNEQFF.

This clonotype was detected a few times. The chain is built from TRBV28 and TRBJ1-2; TRBD1 matches 10 bases. The germline V gene encodes CDR1 MDHEN and CDR2 SYDVKM. The CDR3 length is 15 residues. The V gene end was trimmed by 7 bases and the J gene end by 8 bases; junction bases not matched to a gene: 13. CDR3 bases: TGTGCCAGCAACATTATCCCGGGACAGGGGCGCGGCTACACCTTC. Protein product: CASNIIPGQGRGYTF.

This clonotype has only a few counts. This chain connects TRBV28 to TRBJ1-1; 8 bases fit TRBD1. The germline V gene encodes CDR1 MDHEN and CDR2 SYDVKM. Trimming removed 5 bases from V and 4 bases from J; junction bases left unmatched: 9. The CDR3 is 15 amino acids. The CDR3 loop is CASSAGGAGGTEAFF. The CDR3 nucleotides read TGTGCCAGCAGTGCAGGGGGCGCGGGGGGCACTGAAGCTTTCTTT.

The chain carries TRBV27 and TRBJ2-7; no clear D. The CDR3 totals 12 residues. Germline V lookup: CDR1 MNHEY, CDR2 SMNVEV (reference sequence). Trimming took off 6 bases at V and 2 bases at J, with 8 bases between the two ends. The CDR3 protein is CASRTVTYEQYF. DNA of the CDR3: TGTGCCAGCAGGACGGTTACCTACGAGCAGTACTTC.

This clonotype was seen only a few times. J is TRBJ2-5 and V is TRBV4-2, with D perhaps TRBD1 (5 bases). The CDR3 extends over 14 amino acids. V was cut by 1 base and J by 6 bases, with 12 bases left in between. Per the germline V gene, CDR1 is LGHNA and CDR2 is YNFKEQ. The CDR3 DNA reads TGTGCCAGCAGCCAAGTTAGTAGGGGTCAGACCCAGTACTTC. Amino acid sequence: CASSQVSRGQTQYF.

Only a few counts were recorded for this clonotype. The J gene is TRBJ1-2, the V gene TRBV2; a weak D match, TRBD1 (5 bases). Trimming shortened V by 4 bases and J by 8 bases, and 17 bases separated the two germline ends. The CDR3 runs to 14 residues. Germline V gene data show CDR1 as SNHLY and CDR2 as FYNNEI. CDR3: CASSGGEAGYGYTF. The CDR3, as DNA: TGTGCCAGCAGTGGGGGGGAGGCTGGGTACGGCTACACCTTC.

About this clonotype itself: A junction end diverges from the germline sequence, so it may reflect a read error. The V gene is TRBV11-2, the J gene TRBJ1-5, with D unclear. Germline CDR1 SGHAT, CDR2 FQNNGV. The CDR3 runs to 12 residues. The CDR3 DNA reads as TGTGCCAGCAGCTTAGATAATCAGACCCAGCATTTT. It encodes CASSLDNQTQHF.

Only a few counts were recorded for this clonotype. This rearrangement joins TRBV7-2 to TRBJ2-7; no firm D call. Trimming removed 2 bases at V and 6 bases at J, with 5 bases between. This CDR3 has 11 residues. CDR1 is SGHTA and CDR2 is FQGNSA in the germline V gene. The CDR3 nucleotides are TGTGCCAGCAGCTTAACTACCGAGCAGTACTTC. Encoded protein: CASSLTTEQYF.

This clonotype has ten or more counts. The chain recombines TRBV7-2 with TRBJ2-1; the match to TRBD2 covers 11 bases. J lost 1 base, V lost 6 bases, and 5 bases had no gene match. From germline, CDR1 is SGHTA and CDR2 FQGNSA. The CDR3 is 16 amino acids. The CDR3 here is CASRPPSGGSYNEQFF. For the CDR3, the DNA is TGTGCCAGCAGGCCTCCTAGCGGGGGGTCCTACAATGAGCAGTTCTTC.

This clonotype was detected many times. The CDR3 region is CASSSGTSGGTYEQYF. The CDR3 DNA follows: TGCGCCAGCAGCTCGGGGACTAGCGGGGGAACCTACGAGCAGTACTTC. This sequence joins TRBV5-1 and TRBJ2-7, with 14 bases lining up with TRBD2. After removal of 3 bases from V and 2 bases from J, the junction contained 4 bases not matched to a gene. CDR3 size: 16 residues. Germline assignment: CDR1 SGHRS and CDR2 YFSETQ.

This clonotype has a handful of counts. CDR3 in amino acids: CASSQATPVWNTEAFF. The CDR3, as DNA: TGCGCCAGCAGCCAAGCGACCCCCGTTTGGAACACTGAAGCTTTCTTT. This chain uses TRBV4-1 with TRBJ1-1; D unclear. The V gene lost 1 base and the J gene lost 1 base, with 13 bases spanning the gap. The germline V gene encodes CDR1 MGHRA and CDR2 YSYEKL. This CDR3 is built from 16 residues.

There are a few counts of this clonotype. A junction boundary mismatches the germline segment, possibly from a read error. This sequence joins TRBV7-6 and TRBJ2-7; the D gene is possibly TRBD1 (6 bases). CDR3 length: 17 residues. The germline CDR1 and CDR2 sequences are SGHVS and FNYEAQ. This chain's CDR3 is CANSLGRSTGFGNKQYF. The CDR3 DNA reads as TGTGCCAACAGCTTAGGAAGATCTACAGGGTTTGGCAACAAGCAGTACTTC. The whole variable domain, remainder taken from reference TRBV7-6 and TRBJ2-7, is GAGVSQSPRYKVTKRGQDVALRCDPISGHVSLYWYRQALGQGPEFLTYFNYEAQQDKSGLPNDRFSAERPEGSISTLTIQRTEQRDSAMYRCANSLGRSTGFGNKQYFGPGTRLTVT.